One and the same sample provided the 16 T cell receptor beta chains below, sequenced in a study of blood T cells in healthy people across ages. It was with a sample-barcoded 5' primer and a J-beta primer mix that a second PCR of roughly 7 to 12 cycles was run. TCRdb recomputed calls from the 5' RACE reads with MiXCR, one row per CDR3 protein. The data hold more than 1.4 million distinct CDR3 sequences, with roughly 45% observed a single time. The sequenced material came from blood. Receptors originate from a woman between 18 and 29 years old in good health.

In this sample, this clonotype turned up a few times. The gene calls are TRBV6-1 and TRBJ2-2, with 12 bases identical to TRBD2. The germline gives CDR1 MNHNS, CDR2 SASEGT. This CDR3 has 17 amino acids. V gave up 10 bases and J gave up 0 bases; unmatched junction bases: 9. The DNA of the CDR3 is TGTGCCACCGACCCTTGGACTAGCGGGGCGAACACCGGGGAGCTGTTTTTT. Translating it yields CATDPWTSGANTGELFF.

The sample holds a few counts of this clonotype. V usage is TRBV11-2 and J usage is TRBJ2-5; TRBD2 aligns across 7 bases. The CDR3 length is 17 residues. V trimming: 0 bases; J trimming: 7 bases; junction bases outside the gene matches: 14. Looked up from germline, CDR1 is SGHAT and CDR2 is FQNNGV. CDR3 protein: CASSLESPGTTRGTQYF. For the CDR3, the DNA is TGTGCCAGCAGCTTAGAGTCCCCCGGGACTACGCGGGGGACCCAGTACTTC.

This clonotype came up a few times. The junction does not match germline at one end; this may be a read error. This chain uses TRBV7-3 with TRBJ2-1, with 7 bases lining up with TRBD1. The CDR3 totals 14 residues. The germline CDR1 and CDR2 sequences are SGHTA and FQGTGA. The CDR3 nucleotides are TGTGCCAGCAGCGTAACAGGGGACTACAATGAGCAGTTCTTC. Its translation: CASSVTGDYNEQFF.

This clonotype was observed at least ten times. The rearrangement uses TRBV29-1 and TRBJ2-5; no firm D call. Germline V gene lookup returns CDR1 SQVTM and CDR2 ANQGSEA. This CDR3 is built from 11 residues. Between the trimmed V and J ends, which lost 7 bases and 2 bases, there was a span of 8 bases. CDR3 in amino acids: CSAHEQETQYF. The CDR3 DNA is TGCAGCGCACATGAGCAAGAGACCCAGTACTTC.

The chain combines TRBV29-1 with TRBJ2-5, with 7 bases matching TRBD2. Trimming at V came to 4 bases and at J to 11 bases, leaving 10 bases not matched to a gene. Germline values: CDR1 SQVTM, CDR2 ANQGSEA. The CDR3 is 12 amino acids. CDR3 nucleotides: TGCAGCGTTGGGGAGGGAGCTGGGGAGCAGTACTTC. Translating gives CSVGEGAGEQYF.

This chain links TRBV6-1 with TRBJ2-5; TRBD2 might be the D (6 bases). Trimming took 8 bases from V and 5 from J, leaving 15 bases between them. CDR3 length: 13 residues. Germline loops: CDR1 MNHNS, CDR2 SASEGT. CDR3 sequence (DNA): TGTGCCAGCCAAGAGCCGGGGGAGGAGACCCAGTACTTC. Its protein is CASQEPGEETQYF.

This clonotype was detected only a few times. The chain employs TRBV4-2 and TRBJ1-2, with 10 bases fitting TRBD1. Trimming cost V 3 bases and J 5 bases; bases outside gene matches: 9. Germline V gives CDR1 LGHNA, CDR2 YNFKEQ. CDR3 length equals 16 residues. CDR3 in DNA: TGTGCCAGCAGCCAGCAGACAGGGGGCGCGAGTTATGGCTACACCTTC. This encodes CASSQQTGGASYGYTF.

The rearrangement links TRBV2 to TRBJ1-5; D call uncertain. V was pared by 6 bases and J by 7 bases, with 13 bases between. CDR1 and CDR2 (germline): SNHLY, FYNNEI. This CDR3 has 13 residues. DNA for the CDR3: TGTGCCAGCAGAGACAACGTCGTACAGCCCCAGCATTTT. Residues: CASRDNVVQPQHF.

The table lists this clonotype with a few counts. J is TRBJ2-1 and V is TRBV20-1; perhaps TRBD2 as D (6 bases). Trimming took 0 bases from V and 4 from J, leaving 19 bases between them. Looked up from germline, CDR1 is DFQATT and CDR2 is SNEGSKA (reference sequence). The CDR3 has 17 residues. The CDR3 bases are TGCAGTGCTAGAGATACCGGGGGTGCAACCAGGTACAATGAGCAGTTCTTC. Its protein is CSARDTGGATRYNEQFF.

This clonotype was observed a few times. The J gene is TRBJ1-6, the V gene TRBV6-6, with D maybe TRBD1 (5 bases). The CDR3 runs 16 residues. Per germline, CDR1 MNHNY and CDR2 SVGAGI (reference sequence). Trimming left V 6 bases short and J 6 bases short, with 18 bases between. CDR3 DNA: TGTGCCAGCAGCTTTGTCATCGCCCAGGGTAATTCACCCCTCCACTTT. Translating gives CASSFVIAQGNSPLHF.

This clonotype was detected many times. Here the CDR3 reads CASSRTGADTQYF. CDR3 nucleotide sequence: TGTGCCAGCAGTCGGACAGGGGCAGATACGCAGTATTTT. J is TRBJ2-3 and V is TRBV12-3 or TRBV12-4, with 9 positions matching TRBD1. V dropped 5 bases and J dropped 4; count of bases not matched to a gene: 1. This CDR3 comprises 13 residues.

The rearrangement uses TRBV20-1 and TRBJ2-1, with D tentatively TRBD2 (6 bases). The J call is in doubt because the DNA end fits TRBJ2-7 better. The CDR3 is 16 residues long. The germline V gene has CDR1 DFQATT and CDR2 SNEGSKA (reference sequence). The DNA for the CDR3 is TGCAGTGCTAGCTCCGGGGGACTCACATCTTCCAATGAGCAGTACTTC. This gives the protein CSASSGGLTSSNEQYF.

This clonotype has a handful of counts. J is TRBJ2-3 and V is TRBV10-3; D perhaps matches TRBD2 (6 bases). CDR3 length: 15 residues. With 2 bases removed from V and 3 bases from J, the gap between germline ends came to 12 bases. In germline, CDR1 is ENHRY, CDR2 SYGVKD. The CDR3 DNA sequence: TGTGCCATCAGTGAGCCAGGGACTCTAACAGATACGCAGTATTTT. It yields the protein CAISEPGTLTDTQYF.

This clonotype was counted a few times. The rearrangement joins TRBV29-1 to TRBJ1-1; 10 bases map to TRBD1. Germline CDR1 and CDR2: SQVTM and ANQGSEA. Trimming cost V 8 bases and J 4 bases; bases outside gene matches: 7. The CDR3 consists of 13 residues. The CDR3 region is CSTLRTGGTEAFF. The CDR3 coding sequence is TGCAGCACGTTGAGGACAGGGGGCACTGAAGCTTTCTTT.

This clonotype was seen more than once but under ten times. The J gene is TRBJ1-1, the V gene TRBV7-9, with unresolved D. The CDR3 is 16 amino acids. Between the trimmed V and J ends, which lost 3 bases and 0 bases, there was a span of 14 bases. Germline V gives CDR1 SEHNR, CDR2 FQNEAQ (reference sequence). Written as DNA, the CDR3 is TGTGCCAGCAGCTTGGGCGGAAGCCACATGAACACTGAAGCTTTCTTT. Translating gives CASSLGGSHMNTEAFF.

This sequence joins TRBV20-1 and TRBJ1-5, with unresolved D. Trimming stripped 3 bases from V and 3 bases from J, with 9 bases between. The CDR3 is 13 residues long. Germline V gene data show CDR1 as DFQATT and CDR2 as SNEGSKA (reference sequence). This CDR3 is CSASSDVNQPQHF. The CDR3 nucleotides read TGCAGTGCTAGTAGTGACGTCAATCAGCCCCAGCATTTT.